A single sample is the source of the 17 T cell receptor beta chains below, sequenced in a study of T cells in Graves' hyperthyroidism and ophthalmopathy. Amplified regions were TCR beta CDR3 sequences from RNA transcripts. TCR CDR3 underwent first-round RT-PCR with the HTBI primer set. TCRdb independently ran MiXCR on the multiplex PCR reads; one entry per CDR3 protein. The sample lists 200,000 to 250,000 distinct CDR3 sequences, around 15% occurring once. The sequencing sample was made of blood. The receptors here all came from a young woman with Graves' ophthalmopathy.

At least ten counts were recorded for this clonotype. V and J are TRBV6-1 and TRBJ2-5; 7 nucleotides line up with TRBD2. CDR3 length: 11 amino acids. J lost 7 bases, V lost 7 bases, and 3 bases had no gene match. Germline V gene data show CDR1 as MNHNS and CDR2 as SASEGT. The CDR3 loop reads CASTWGGTQYF. The CDR3 region has the DNA TGTGCCAGCACCTGGGGGGGGACCCAGTACTTC.

The sample holds many counts of this clonotype. The chain couples TRBV6-1 to TRBJ2-2, with unresolved D. The length of the CDR3 is 12 residues. The V gene lost 5 bases and the J gene lost 4 bases, with 5 bases spanning the gap. Germline CDR1 MNHNS, CDR2 SASEGT. For the CDR3, the DNA is TGTGCCAGCAGTCCAAGCACCGGGGAGCTGTTTTTT. Translated: CASSPSTGELFF.

For this clonotype: Since a much larger clone is just one base distant, this may be a read error. This chain joins TRBV11-3 and TRBJ1-4; maybe TRBD1 (6 bases). The germline CDR1 and CDR2 sequences are SGHNT and YENEEA. V lost 4 bases, J lost 8 bases, and 20 bases lay in between. The CDR3 has 16 amino acids. The CDR3 sequence is CASSSEYRVFPEKLFF. In DNA form, the CDR3 reads TGTGCCAGCAGCTCCGAATACAGGGTCTTTCCCGAAAAACTGTTTTTT.

This clonotype was found a few times. The chain recombines TRBV29-1 with TRBJ1-1, with 10 bases matching TRBD1. Germline CDR1 reads SQVTM; CDR2 reads ANQGSEA. The CDR3 extends over 16 amino acids. The V gene end was trimmed by 0 bases and the J gene end by 5 bases; junction bases not matched to a gene: 9. CDR3 residues: CSVEDRDRGLFTEAFF. The CDR3 nucleotides are TGCAGCGTTGAAGATAGGGACAGGGGATTGTTTACTGAAGCTTTCTTT.

The genes are TRBV28 and TRBJ1-2; the match to TRBD1 covers 10 bases. This CDR3 region has 15 residues. Trimming removed 4 bases from V and 5 bases from J; junction bases left unmatched: 7. CDR1 and CDR2 from the germline V gene are MDHEN and SYDVKM. CDR3 nucleotides: TGTGCCAGCAGTTCTCTCGGGACAGGGGAGTATGGCTACACCTTC. Protein sequence: CASSSLGTGEYGYTF.

This clonotype was counted at least ten times. The V call is TRBV20-1, the J call TRBJ2-7; D possibly uses TRBD1 or TRBD2 (5 bases each). Germline V gene sequence: CDR1 DFQATT, CDR2 SNEGSKA (reference sequence). There are 11 residues in the CDR3. Trimming shortened V by 6 bases and J by 3 bases, and 9 bases separated the two germline ends. CDR3 sequence reads: CSAGDLYEQYF. The DNA for the CDR3 is TGCAGTGCCGGGGACCTCTACGAGCAGTACTTC.

The V call is TRBV7-9, the J call TRBJ1-2, with 7 bases identical to TRBD1. Germline V lookup: CDR1 SEHNR, CDR2 FQNEAQ (reference sequence). This CDR3 contains 16 residues. The ends lost 6 bases at V and 3 bases at J; junction bases unmatched: 13. The CDR3 region is CASSRRGRQGYYGYTF. CDR3 DNA sequence: TGTGCCAGCAGTCGTAGGGGAAGACAGGGTTACTATGGCTACACCTTC.

This clonotype was detected ten times or more. This rearrangement joins TRBV6-2 or TRBV6-3 to TRBJ2-7, with D perhaps TRBD1 (6 bases). Between the trimmed V and J ends, which lost 4 bases and 6 bases, there was a span of 13 bases. Germline assignment: CDR1 MNHEY and CDR2 SVGEGT. This CDR3 region has 13 residues. The CDR3 DNA follows: TGTGCCAGCAGTTGGGACACAGGAAGCGAGCAGTACTTC. Its translation: CASSWDTGSEQYF.

CDR3 protein: CASSRTSGREYYNEQFF. The CDR3 bases are TGTGCCAGCAGCCGGACTAGCGGGAGAGAATACTACAATGAGCAGTTCTTC. This sequence joins TRBV11-2 and TRBJ2-1; 13 nucleotides match TRBD2. CDR1 and CDR2 from the germline V gene are SGHAT and FQNNGV. J lost 3 bases, V lost 5 bases, and 7 bases had no gene match. The CDR3 extends over 17 amino acids. Together with reference TRBV11-2 and TRBJ2-1, the CDR3 gives the full variable domain: EAGVAQSPRYKIIEKRQSVAFWCNPISGHATLYWYQQILGQGPKLLIQFQNNGVVDDSQLPKDRFSAERLKGVDSTLKIQPAKLEDSAVYLCASSRTSGREYYNEQFFGPGTRLTVL.

This clonotype was seen repeatedly, ten times or more. The chain has TRBV12-3 or TRBV12-4 and TRBJ2-7; D is unresolved. The CDR3 contains 11 residues. V shed 6 bases and J shed 3 bases, with 6 bases lying between them. The CDR3 bases are TGTGCCAGCAGCCACAACTACGAGCAGTACTTC. Protein: CASSHNYEQYF.

This clonotype was detected many times. The chain links TRBV20-1 to TRBJ2-1; the D gene is possibly TRBD2 (7 bases). The germline V gene encodes CDR1 DFQATT and CDR2 SNEGSKA (reference sequence). Trimming left V 5 bases short and J 7 bases short, with 15 bases between. The CDR3 loop spans 13 amino acids. CDR3 residues: CSAGGGRANEQFF. CDR3 nucleotides: TGCAGTGCTGGCGGGGGCCGGGCGAATGAGCAGTTCTTC.

This clonotype was recorded a few times. It may be a read error: a sequence one base away is much more abundant. The CDR3 DNA reads as TGTGCCAGCACCAAATCGGGAGGATTTTACAATGAGCAGTACTTC. Translated, it gives CASTKSGGFYNEQYF. The chain has TRBV6-1 and TRBJ2-1; 7 bases line up with TRBD2. The better agreement between TRBJ2-7 and the DNA end casts doubt on the J call. The CDR3 has 15 amino acids. Per the germline V gene, CDR1 is MNHNS and CDR2 is SASEGT.

V usage is TRBV19 and J usage is TRBJ2-1; 10 bases are shared with TRBD2. This CDR3 region has 16 residues. The germline CDR1 and CDR2 sequences are LNHDA and SQIVND (reference sequence). With 6 bases clipped from V and 6 bases from J, the junction kept 11 bases outside the gene matches. The CDR3 sequence is CASSETLGLATNEQFF. CDR3 in DNA: TGTGCCAGTAGCGAGACGTTGGGACTAGCGACCAATGAGCAGTTCTTC. Together with reference TRBV19 and TRBJ2-1, the CDR3 gives the full variable domain: DGGITQSPKYLFRKEGQNVTLSCEQNLNHDAMYWYRQDPGQGLRLIYYSQIVNDFQKGDIAEGYSVSREKKESFPLTVTSAQKNPTAFYLCASSETLGLATNEQFFGPGTRLTVL.

The J gene is TRBJ2-5, the V gene TRBV9, with 12 bases that match TRBD1. V lost 3 bases and J lost 4; bases outside the gene matches: 4. Germline values: CDR1 SGDLS, CDR2 YYNGEE. This CDR3 is built from 15 residues. This CDR3 reads CASSGGQGAGETQYF. CDR3 nucleotides: TGTGCCAGCAGCGGGGGACAGGGGGCCGGAGAGACCCAGTACTTC.

The genes are TRBV5-1 and TRBJ2-5; the match to TRBD1 covers 9 bases. J was trimmed by 5 bases and V by 4 bases; bases with no gene match: 9. Germline values: CDR1 SGHRS, CDR2 YFSETQ. This CDR3 spans 15 amino acids. CDR3 sequence (DNA): TGCGCCAGCAGCATGGGACAGGGTAGAATCGAGACCCAGTACTTC. It encodes CASSMGQGRIETQYF.

The sample holds many counts of this clonotype. The V gene is TRBV7-9, the J gene TRBJ2-1, with D possibly called TRBD1 or TRBD2 (5 bases each). CDR1 is SEHNR and CDR2 is FQNEAQ in the germline V gene (reference sequence). V lost 3 bases, J lost 0 bases, and 9 bases lay in between. This CDR3 has 15 residues. The CDR3 loop is CASSLGESSYNEQFF. The CDR3 region has the DNA TGTGCCAGCAGCTTGGGGGAGAGCTCCTACAATGAGCAGTTCTTC.

In this sample, this clonotype turned up many times. The chain couples TRBV19 to TRBJ1-5, with D unclear. CDR1 LNHDA and CDR2 SQIVND come from the germline V gene (reference sequence). The V gene lost 6 bases and the J gene lost 2 bases, with 17 bases spanning the gap. The CDR3 covers 16 residues. CDR3 protein: CASRESPVGRNQPQHF. The CDR3 region has the DNA TGTGCCAGTAGAGAAAGCCCGGTGGGTCGCAATCAGCCCCAGCATTTT. Full variable domain (rest looked up from reference TRBV19 and TRBJ1-5): DGGITQSPKYLFRKEGQNVTLSCEQNLNHDAMYWYRQDPGQGLRLIYYSQIVNDFQKGDIAEGYSVSREKKESFPLTVTSAQKNPTAFYLCASRESPVGRNQPQHFGDGTRLSIL.